These T cell receptor beta chains were read from a single sample in a study of Graves' ophthalmopathy and Graves' hyperthyroidism. TCRdb called the multiplex PCR reads again in MiXCR, with one record for every CDR3 protein. The data show hundreds of thousands of distinct CDR3 sequences, under 25% seen once. The sequenced sample consisted of peripheral blood. Source of these receptors: a woman aged 18-30 years with stable Graves' hyperthyroidism. Both conserved end residues are part of each CDR3. The D gene is left open where the match is weak. Clone size is stated in some rows and not others, as once, few, many or a class when expanded.

v_gene: TRBV24-1
abundance: many
d_gene: NA
j_gene: TRBJ2-2
CDR3aa: CATSGGYTGELFF
CDR3nt: TGTGCCACCAGTGGAGGGTACACCGGGGAGCTGTTTTTT

v_gene: TRBV6-1
abundance: NA
d_gene: NA
j_gene: TRBJ1-1
CDR3aa: CASRTAGNTESFF
CDR3nt: TGTGCCTCGCGGACGGCGGGGAACACTGAATCTTTCTTT

v_gene: TRBV7-9
abundance: NA
d_gene: TRBD1
j_gene: TRBJ2-7
CDR3aa: CASRFPGTGHEQYF
CDR3nt: TGTGCCAGCAGGTTCCCAGGGACAGGGCACGAGCAGTACTTC

v_gene: TRBV10-3
abundance: many
d_gene: NA
j_gene: TRBJ2-5
CDR3aa: CAISASGETQYF
CDR3nt: TGTGCCATCAGTGCATCCGGAGAGACCCAGTACTTC

v_gene: TRBV6-1
abundance: many
d_gene: TRBD1
j_gene: TRBJ2-7
CDR3aa: CASSEVQGPRRYEQYF
CDR3nt: TGTGCCAGCAGTGAAGTACAGGGGCCTCGCCGATACGAGCAGTACTTC

v_gene: TRBV7-2
abundance: NA
d_gene: NA
j_gene: TRBJ1-5
CDR3aa: CASSLVGVSYQPQHF
CDR3nt: TGTGCCAGCAGCTTAGTCGGTGTTAGCTATCAGCCTCAGCATTTT

v_gene: TRBV6-1
abundance: NA
d_gene: NA
j_gene: TRBJ1-5
CDR3aa: CASSEVGLPNQPQHF
CDR3nt: TGTGCCAGCAGTGAAGTGGGGCTGCCCAATCAGCCCCAGCATTTT

v_gene: TRBV20-1
abundance: NA
d_gene: TRBD2
j_gene: TRBJ2-7
CDR3aa: CSANPPSGSSYEQYF
CDR3nt: TGCAGTGCTAACCCCCCTAGCGGGAGCTCATACGAGCAGTACTTC

v_gene: TRBV4-1
abundance: many
d_gene: NA
j_gene: TRBJ2-5
CDR3aa: CASSPLAGAETQYF
CDR3nt: TGCGCCAGCAGCCCCTTGGCGGGGGCAGAGACCCAGTACTTC

v_gene: TRBV18
abundance: many
d_gene: NA
j_gene: TRBJ2-4
CDR3aa: CASSPLENRHVKNIQYF
CDR3nt: TGTGCCAGCTCACCACTAGAGAACAGGCACGTGAAAAACATTCAGTACTTC

v_gene: TRBV9
abundance: many
d_gene: NA
j_gene: TRBJ2-7
CDR3aa: CASSVGGIAYEQYF
CDR3nt: TGTGCCAGCAGCGTAGGAGGGATTGCCTACGAGCAGTACTTC

v_gene: TRBV6-1
abundance: many
d_gene: NA
j_gene: TRBJ1-1
CDR3aa: CASTIGGNTEAFF
CDR3nt: TGTGCCAGCACCATTGGCGGTAACACTGAAGCTTTCTTT

v_gene: TRBV24-1
abundance: NA
d_gene: NA
j_gene: TRBJ2-5
CDR3aa: CATSDFQETQYF
CDR3nt: TGTGCCACCAGTGATTTTCAAGAGACCCAGTACTTC

v_gene: TRBV6-1
abundance: many
d_gene: NA
j_gene: TRBJ2-7
CDR3aa: CASTDPLRMEQYF
CDR3nt: TGTGCCAGCACCGACCCCCTTAGAATGGAGCAGTACTTC

v_gene: TRBV12-3/TRBV12-4
abundance: many
d_gene: NA
j_gene: TRBJ1-1
CDR3aa: CASTLETHFDVNTEAFF
CDR3nt: TGTGCCAGCACCCTAGAGACCCACTTCGATGTGAACACTGAAGCTTTCTTT

v_gene: TRBV5-1
abundance: NA
d_gene: TRBD1
j_gene: TRBJ2-1
CDR3aa: CASSPEQGARSDEQFF
CDR3nt: TGCGCCAGCAGCCCCGAACAGGGGGCGCGGAGTGATGAGCAGTTCTTC

v_gene: TRBV12-3/TRBV12-4
abundance: NA
d_gene: NA
j_gene: TRBJ2-7
CDR3aa: CASTLHHYEQYF
CDR3nt: TGTGCCAGCACTTTACACCACTACGAGCAGTACTTC

v_gene: TRBV9
abundance: many
d_gene: TRBD2
j_gene: TRBJ2-7
CDR3aa: CASSVGPVRREAKEQYF
CDR3nt: TGTGCCAGCAGCGTAGGCCCAGTCAGGCGGGAGGCCAAGGAGCAGTACTTC

v_gene: TRBV6-2/TRBV6-3
abundance: NA
d_gene: NA
j_gene: TRBJ1-2
CDR3aa: CATKRGGYTF
CDR3nt: TGTGCCACCAAAAGGGGTGGCTACACCTTC

v_gene: TRBV6-1
abundance: few
d_gene: NA
j_gene: TRBJ2-1
CDR3aa: CASSQYRPGDGEQFF
CDR3nt: TGTGCCAGCAGCCAATACAGGCCCGGGGACGGTGAGCAGTTCTTC

v_gene: TRBV6-5
abundance: NA
d_gene: TRBD2
j_gene: TRBJ2-2
CDR3aa: CASSTSAGAGELFF
CDR3nt: TGTGCCAGCAGTACTAGCGCGGGTGCCGGGGAGCTGTTTTTT

v_gene: TRBV12-3/TRBV12-4
abundance: many
d_gene: NA
j_gene: TRBJ2-4
CDR3aa: CASSWGLSQYF
CDR3nt: TGTGCCAGCAGCTGGGGGCTTTCTCAGTACTTC

v_gene: TRBV7-2
abundance: many
d_gene: NA
j_gene: TRBJ1-5
CDR3aa: CASSLVPAPPQHF
CDR3nt: TGTGCCAGCAGCTTAGTCCCGGCCCCACCCCAGCATTTT

v_gene: TRBV13
abundance: many
d_gene: NA
j_gene: TRBJ1-2
CDR3aa: CASSQLNKDSLESGYTF
CDR3nt: TGTGCCAGCAGCCAGCTGAATAAGGACAGCTTGGAGAGTGGCTACACCTTC

v_gene: TRBV11-2
abundance: NA
d_gene: NA
j_gene: TRBJ1-2
CDR3aa: CASSLISGTNNYGYTF
CDR3nt: TGTGCCAGCAGCTTAATTTCCGGGACAAACAACTATGGCTACACCTTC

v_gene: TRBV15
abundance: many
d_gene: TRBD1
j_gene: TRBJ1-2
CDR3aa: CATSRTDRVYGYTF
CDR3nt: TGTGCCACCAGCAGAACGGACAGGGTCTATGGCTACACCTTC

v_gene: TRBV9
abundance: many
d_gene: TRBD2
j_gene: TRBJ2-7
CDR3aa: CASSAGTSGLYEQYF
CDR3nt: TGTGCCAGCAGCGCCGGGACTAGCGGACTCTACGAGCAGTACTTC

v_gene: TRBV28
abundance: many
d_gene: TRBD2
j_gene: TRBJ2-7
CDR3aa: CASSPSEKREISEQYF
CDR3nt: TGTGCCAGCAGCCCCTCAGAGAAGCGGGAGATCAGCGAGCAGTACTTC

v_gene: TRBV12-3/TRBV12-4
abundance: NA
d_gene: NA
j_gene: TRBJ2-5
CDR3aa: CASSYQGGEETQYF
CDR3nt: TGTGCCAGCAGTTACCAGGGGGGGGAAGAGACCCAGTACTTC

v_gene: TRBV4-1
abundance: many
d_gene: TRBD1
j_gene: TRBJ1-1
CDR3aa: CASSTPGRQGENTEAFF
CDR3nt: TGCGCCAGCAGCACTCCGGGACGACAGGGAGAGAACACTGAAGCTTTCTTT

v_gene: TRBV6-5
abundance: NA
d_gene: NA
j_gene: TRBJ2-7
CDR3aa: CASSYAGPSYEQYF
CDR3nt: TGTGCCAGCAGTTACGCGGGGCCGTCCTACGAGCAGTACTTC

v_gene: TRBV9
abundance: once
d_gene: NA
j_gene: TRBJ2-7
CDR3aa: CASSVAEGTSYEQYF
CDR3nt: TGTGCCAGCAGCGTAGCGGAGGGCACCTCCTACGAGCAGTACTTC

v_gene: TRBV10-3
abundance: NA
d_gene: NA
j_gene: TRBJ2-6
CDR3aa: CAISDTGTSGANVLTF
CDR3nt: TGTGCCATCAGTGATACCGGGACTTCTGGGGCCAACGTCCTGACTTTC